This is a list of T cell receptor beta chains from one sample in a study of identical twins. TCRdb re-derived calls from the 5' RACE reads in MiXCR, one entry per CDR3 protein. Here the sample spans about 700,000 distinct CDR3 sequences, about 9.4% being singletons. The same data also contributed to another study, on yellow fever vaccine responses in identical twins.

The sample consisted of PBMCs. The receptors come from a woman aged 18-35 years in good health. CDR3s include the opening cysteine and the closing phenylalanine or tryptophan. The D gene is left open where the match is weak. Clone size appears in some rows only: once, few, many, or a class for an expanded clone.

j_call cdr3_length v_call d_call clone_size cdr3_aa cdr3_nt
TRBJ2-7 13 TRBV2 - - CAAGEPLSYEQYF TGTGCAGCTGGGGAGCCGCTCTCCTACGAGCAGTACTTC
TRBJ1-2 13 TRBV29-1 - many CSVPLDGSFGYTF TGCAGCGTTCCCCTGGACGGGTCTTTTGGCTACACCTTC
TRBJ1-1 14 TRBV5-1 TRBD1 few CASSPHPGQTEAFF TGCGCCAGCAGCCCACACCCGGGACAGACTGAAGCTTTCTTT
TRBJ2-3 14 TRBV10-3 - - CAISESPGKWSQYF TGTGCCATCAGTGAGTCCCCCGGGAAGTGGTCGCAGTATTTT
TRBJ2-3 20 TRBV6-2/TRBV6-3 - - CASSYSFTTSAQSSTDTQYF TGTGCCAGCAGTTACTCGTTCACAACCAGCGCCCAATCTAGCACAGATACGCAGTATTTT
TRBJ2-2 16 TRBV3-1 - few CASSQRLGDATGELFF TGTGCCAGCAGCCAACGGTTAGGGGATGCCACCGGGGAGCTGTTTTTT
TRBJ1-4 13 TRBV18 - - CASSPLRAEKLFF TGTGCCAGCTCACCACTCAGGGCCGAAAAACTGTTTTTT
TRBJ2-5 14 TRBV24-1 - few CATSGNGGGETQYF TGTGCCACCAGTGGAAATGGCGGAGGGGAGACCCAGTACTTC
TRBJ2-7 15 TRBV15 TRBD1 - CATSRAPGTGYEQYF TGTGCCACCAGCAGGGCTCCCGGGACAGGCTACGAGCAGTACTTC
TRBJ2-1 15 TRBV10-3 - many CAISEGAGSYNEQFF TGTGCCATCAGTGAGGGCGCCGGCTCCTACAATGAGCAGTTCTTC
TRBJ2-1 17 TRBV7-9 TRBD2 - CASSTRTSGVLGNEQFF TGTGCCAGCAGCACGCGGACTAGCGGGGTTTTAGGCAATGAGCAGTTCTTC
TRBJ1-1 15 TRBV12-3/TRBV12-4 - many CASRPGSGPYTEAFF TGTGCCAGCAGACCCGGATCTGGACCGTACACTGAAGCTTTCTTT
TRBJ1-6 16 TRBV20-1 - many CSASEGSMPGNSPLHF TGCAGTGCTAGCGAGGGGTCGATGCCAGGGAATTCACCCCTCCACTTT
TRBJ1-1 14 TRBV29-1 - few CSVEPDPASTEAFF TGCAGCGTTGAACCCGATCCAGCATCCACTGAAGCTTTCTTT
TRBJ2-7 14 TRBV29-1 - few CSVDQGTSSYEQYF TGCAGCGTTGACCAGGGAACTTCCTCCTACGAGCAGTACTTC
TRBJ1-2 9 TRBV9 - - CARGGGYTF TGTGCCAGGGGTGGCGGCTACACCTTC
TRBJ2-3 14 TRBV18 - - CASSPRVGVDTQYF TGTGCCAGCTCACCACGAGTCGGGGTGGATACGCAGTATTTT
TRBJ2-7 13 TRBV20-1 - - CSARPRGQYEQYF TGCAGTGCTAGACCACGCGGACAATACGAGCAGTACTTC
TRBJ2-2 17 TRBV24-1 - - CATSLAWGHSNTGELFF TGTGCCACCAGCCTGGCGTGGGGACACTCGAACACCGGGGAGCTGTTTTTT
TRBJ1-2 14 TRBV5-6 - - CASSLAPGTYGYTF TGTGCCAGCAGCTTGGCCCCGGGCACCTATGGCTACACCTTC
TRBJ2-3 15 TRBV4-2 TRBD2 few CASSQAAGGPDTQYF TGTGCCAGCAGCCAAGCAGCGGGAGGGCCAGATACGCAGTATTTT
TRBJ2-1 14 TRBV9 TRBD2 - CASSVRGGGYEQFF TGTGCCAGCAGCGTCCGGGGGGGAGGGTATGAGCAGTTCTTC
TRBJ2-1 13 TRBV7-9 - - CASSQTGNNEQFF TGTGCCAGCAGCCAGACTGGAAACAATGAGCAGTTCTTC
TRBJ1-2 16 TRBV15 - many CATSRDRGHSSYGYTF TGTGCCACCAGCAGAGATAGGGGACATAGTTCTTATGGCTACACCTTC
TRBJ2-7 14 TRBV9 - - CASSVADMGYEQYF TGTGCCAGCAGCGTAGCGGACATGGGATACGAGCAGTACTTC
TRBJ2-5 16 TRBV27 TRBD2 few CASTKLAGGPQETQYF TGTGCCAGCACCAAACTAGCGGGGGGGCCCCAAGAGACCCAGTACTTC
TRBJ2-1 15 TRBV20-1 TRBD2 few CSARDPGLADNEQFF TGCAGTGCTAGAGACCCGGGACTAGCGGACAATGAGCAGTTCTTC
TRBJ2-2 15 TRBV4-3 - - CASSQGSANTGELFF TGCGCCAGCAGCCAAGGTTCAGCGAACACCGGGGAGCTGTTTTTT
TRBJ2-7 16 TRBV4-3 - few CASSQDLGAFLYEQYF TGCGCCAGCAGCCAAGATCTAGGGGCTTTCCTCTACGAGCAGTACTTC
TRBJ1-4 14 TRBV6-1 - - CASRRGGAEEKLFF TGTGCCAGCCGACGAGGGGGGGCGGAGGAAAAACTGTTTTTT
TRBJ2-7 15 TRBV20-1 TRBD2 many CSARGLAGVLGEQYF TGCAGTGCTAGAGGCCTAGCGGGAGTTTTGGGCGAGCAGTACTTC
TRBJ2-1 16 TRBV18 TRBD2 - CASSPPVGGAGNEQFF TGTGCCAGCTCACCACCGGTCGGGGGGGCTGGAAATGAGCAGTTCTTC
TRBJ2-2 16 TRBV7-2 TRBD1 many CASSPRQGVGNGELFF TGTGCCAGCAGCCCCCGACAGGGGGTGGGGAACGGGGAGCTGTTTTTT
TRBJ1-4 15 TRBV2 TRBD1 - CASSHPGGAGEKLFF TGTGCCAGCAGCCACCCAGGGGGCGCGGGTGAAAAACTGTTTTTT
TRBJ2-7 14 TRBV12-5 TRBD1 - CASGHGQGPYEQYF TGTGCTAGTGGTCATGGACAGGGCCCCTACGAGCAGTACTTC
TRBJ2-1 14 TRBV3-1 TRBD1 - CASRPGQGNNEQFF TGTGCCAGCAGACCGGGACAGGGGAACAATGAGCAGTTCTTC
TRBJ2-1 15 TRBV11-2 TRBD1 few CASSSTGTDYNEQFF TGTGCCAGCAGCTCCACCGGGACAGACTACAATGAGCAGTTCTTC
TRBJ2-7 17 TRBV20-1 TRBD2 - CCARGTSGGTSSYEQYF TGCTGTGCTAGAGGGACTAGCGGGGGCACCAGCTCCTACGAGCAGTACTTC
TRBJ2-5 15 TRBV12-3/TRBV12-4 - - CASSTTRGGGETQYF TGTGCCAGCAGTACCACTCGTGGGGGAGGAGAGACCCAGTACTTC
TRBJ2-1 14 TRBV12-3/TRBV12-4 TRBD2 many CASSGGLVVYEQFF TGTGCCAGCAGTGGGGGACTAGTGGTCTATGAGCAGTTCTTC
TRBJ2-1 17 TRBV12-3/TRBV12-4 TRBD1 few CASSSPTGASSYNEQFF TGTGCCAGCAGTTCCCCGACAGGGGCTAGCTCCTACAATGAGCAGTTCTTC
TRBJ2-1 17 TRBV6-5 TRBD1 many CASSYSGSGTGVNEQFF TGTGCCAGCAGTTACTCGGGTTCCGGGACAGGGGTTAATGAGCAGTTCTTC
TRBJ1-5 15 TRBV6-2/TRBV6-3 TRBD1 - CASSLQDRGNQPQHF TGTGCCAGCAGTCTCCAGGACAGGGGCAATCAGCCCCAGCATTTT
TRBJ2-7 15 TRBV3-1 TRBD2 few CASSPRSGSYYEQYF TGTGCCAGCAGCCCCCGTAGCGGGAGCTACTACGAGCAGTACTTC
TRBJ1-2 14 TRBV29-1 TRBD1 once CSVLTGEQLGGYTF TGCAGCGTACTCACAGGGGAGCAGTTGGGTGGCTACACCTTC
TRBJ2-6 16 TRBV5-1 - few CASSPTSLSGANVLTF TGCGCCAGCAGCCCCACCTCCCTCTCTGGGGCCAACGTCCTGACTTTC